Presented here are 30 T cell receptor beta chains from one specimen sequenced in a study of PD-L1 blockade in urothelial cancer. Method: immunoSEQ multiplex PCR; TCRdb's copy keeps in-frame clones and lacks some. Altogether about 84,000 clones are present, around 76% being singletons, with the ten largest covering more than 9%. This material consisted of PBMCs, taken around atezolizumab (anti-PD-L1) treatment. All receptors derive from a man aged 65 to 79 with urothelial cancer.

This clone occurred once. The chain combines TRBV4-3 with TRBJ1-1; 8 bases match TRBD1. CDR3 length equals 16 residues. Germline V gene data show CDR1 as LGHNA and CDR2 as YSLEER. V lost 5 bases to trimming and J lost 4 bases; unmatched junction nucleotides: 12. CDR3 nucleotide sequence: TGCGCCAGCAGCGCGGACAGGGAGGGATGGGGCACTGAAGCTTTCTTT. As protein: CASSADREGWGTEAFF.

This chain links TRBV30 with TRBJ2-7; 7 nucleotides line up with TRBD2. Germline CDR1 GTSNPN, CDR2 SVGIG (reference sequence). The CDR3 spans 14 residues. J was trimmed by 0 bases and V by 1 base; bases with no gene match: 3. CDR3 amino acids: CAWSALAASYEQYF. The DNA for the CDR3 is TGTGCCTGGAGTGCGCTAGCGGCCTCCTACGAGCAGTACTTC.

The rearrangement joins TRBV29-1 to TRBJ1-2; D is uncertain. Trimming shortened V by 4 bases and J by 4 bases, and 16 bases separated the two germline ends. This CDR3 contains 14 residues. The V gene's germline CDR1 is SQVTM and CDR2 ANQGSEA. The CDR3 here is CSVAPDEGIYGYTF. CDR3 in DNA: TGCAGCGTTGCTCCCGATGAGGGAATCTATGGCTACACCTTC.

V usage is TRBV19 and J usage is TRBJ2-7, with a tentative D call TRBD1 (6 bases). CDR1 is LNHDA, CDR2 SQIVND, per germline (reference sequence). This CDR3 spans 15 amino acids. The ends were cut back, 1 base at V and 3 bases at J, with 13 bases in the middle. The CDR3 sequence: CASSIGGSGDYEQYF. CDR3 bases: TGTGCCAGTAGTATAGGGGGGTCAGGGGACTACGAGCAGTACTTC.

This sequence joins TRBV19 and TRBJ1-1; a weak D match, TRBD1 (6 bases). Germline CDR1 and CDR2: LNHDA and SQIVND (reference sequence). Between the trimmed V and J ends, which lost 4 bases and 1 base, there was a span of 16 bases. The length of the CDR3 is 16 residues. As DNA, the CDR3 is TGTGCCAGTAGTACCCTTGGACAGCCAGAGAACACTGAAGCTTTCTTT. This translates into CASSTLGQPENTEAFF.

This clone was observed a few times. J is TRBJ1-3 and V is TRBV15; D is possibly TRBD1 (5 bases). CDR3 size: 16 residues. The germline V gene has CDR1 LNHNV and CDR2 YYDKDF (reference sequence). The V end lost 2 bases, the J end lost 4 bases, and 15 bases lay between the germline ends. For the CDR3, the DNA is TGTGCCACCAGCAGAAGTCTGACAGAATCGGGAAACACCATATATTTT. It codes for CATSRSLTESGNTIYF.

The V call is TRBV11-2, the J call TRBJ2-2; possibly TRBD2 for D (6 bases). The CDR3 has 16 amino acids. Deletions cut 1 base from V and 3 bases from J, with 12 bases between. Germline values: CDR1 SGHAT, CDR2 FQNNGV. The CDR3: CASSLGWRGDTGELFF. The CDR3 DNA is TGTGCCAGCAGCTTAGGATGGCGGGGAGACACCGGGGAGCTGTTTTTT.

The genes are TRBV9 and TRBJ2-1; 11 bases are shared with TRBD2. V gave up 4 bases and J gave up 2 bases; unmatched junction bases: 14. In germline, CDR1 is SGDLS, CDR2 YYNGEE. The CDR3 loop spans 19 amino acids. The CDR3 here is CASSYPRGTSGLPYNEQFF. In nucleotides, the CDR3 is TGTGCCAGCAGCTACCCGAGGGGGACTAGCGGTCTTCCCTACAATGAGCAGTTCTTC.

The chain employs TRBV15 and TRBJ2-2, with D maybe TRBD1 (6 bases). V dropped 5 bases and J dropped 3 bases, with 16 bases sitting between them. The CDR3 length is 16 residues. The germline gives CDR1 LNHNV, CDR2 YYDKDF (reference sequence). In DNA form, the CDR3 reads TGTGCCACCAGCGGAGGCGTGGGGGCTGACACCGGGGAGCTGTTTTTT. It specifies CATSGGVGADTGELFF.

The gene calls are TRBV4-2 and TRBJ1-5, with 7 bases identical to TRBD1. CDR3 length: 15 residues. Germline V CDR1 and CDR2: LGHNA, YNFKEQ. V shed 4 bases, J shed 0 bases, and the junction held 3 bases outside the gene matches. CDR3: CASSPGTVSNQPQHF. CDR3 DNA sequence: TGTGCCAGCAGCCCGGGGACAGTTAGCAATCAGCCCCAGCATTTT.

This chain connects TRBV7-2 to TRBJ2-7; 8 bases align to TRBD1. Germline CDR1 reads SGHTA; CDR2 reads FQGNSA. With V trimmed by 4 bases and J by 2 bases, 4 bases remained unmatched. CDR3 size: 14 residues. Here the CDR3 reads CASSWDRQAYEQYF. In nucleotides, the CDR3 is TGTGCCAGCAGCTGGGACAGGCAGGCCTACGAGCAGTACTTC.

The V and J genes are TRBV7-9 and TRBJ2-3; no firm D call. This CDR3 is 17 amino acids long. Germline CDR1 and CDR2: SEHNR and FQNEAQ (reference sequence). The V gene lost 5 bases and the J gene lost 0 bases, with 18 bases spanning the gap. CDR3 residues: CASSLLTSAPSTDTQYF. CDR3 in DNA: TGTGCCAGCAGCCTCCTTACTTCTGCTCCTAGCACAGATACGCAGTATTTT.

CDR3 region: CASSLALDQPQHF. The CDR3 DNA reads TGTGCCAGCAGCTTAGCGTTAGATCAGCCCCAGCATTTT. This chain links TRBV7-9 with TRBJ1-5, with D hard to call. Germline values: CDR1 SEHNR, CDR2 FQNEAQ (reference sequence). The germline V and J ends were trimmed by 0 bases and 5 bases, with 5 bases remaining between them. The CDR3 totals 13 residues.

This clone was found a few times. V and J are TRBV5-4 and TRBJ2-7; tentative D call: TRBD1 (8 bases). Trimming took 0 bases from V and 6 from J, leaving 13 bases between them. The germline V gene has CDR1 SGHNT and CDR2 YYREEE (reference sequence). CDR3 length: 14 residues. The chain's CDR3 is CASSLADREGEQYF. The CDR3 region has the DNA TGTGCCAGCAGCTTGGCGGACAGGGAGGGCGAGCAGTACTTC.

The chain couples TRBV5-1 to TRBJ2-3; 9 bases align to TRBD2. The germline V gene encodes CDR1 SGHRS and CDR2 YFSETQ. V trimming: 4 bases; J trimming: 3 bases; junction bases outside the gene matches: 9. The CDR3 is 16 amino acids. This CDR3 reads CASSPRAGGSTDTQYF. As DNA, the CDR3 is TGCGCCAGCAGCCCCAGGGCGGGAGGGTCTACAGATACGCAGTATTTT.

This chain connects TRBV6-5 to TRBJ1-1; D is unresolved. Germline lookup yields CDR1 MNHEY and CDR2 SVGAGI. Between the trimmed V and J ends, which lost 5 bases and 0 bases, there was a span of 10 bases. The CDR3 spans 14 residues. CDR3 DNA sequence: TGTGCCAGCAGTGTAGCGGCGATGAACACTGAAGCTTTCTTT. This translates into CASSVAAMNTEAFF.

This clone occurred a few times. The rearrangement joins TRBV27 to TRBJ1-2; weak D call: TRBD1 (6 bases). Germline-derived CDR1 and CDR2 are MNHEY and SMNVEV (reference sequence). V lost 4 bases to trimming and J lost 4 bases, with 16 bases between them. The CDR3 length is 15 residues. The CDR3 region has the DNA TGTGCCAGCAGTTGGGGGGGCGGGGGCGCCTATGGCTACACCTTC. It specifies CASSWGGGGAYGYTF.

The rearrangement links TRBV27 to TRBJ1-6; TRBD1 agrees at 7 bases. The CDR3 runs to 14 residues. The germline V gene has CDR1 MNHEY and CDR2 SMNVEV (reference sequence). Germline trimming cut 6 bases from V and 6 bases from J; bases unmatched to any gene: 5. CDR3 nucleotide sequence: TGTGCCAGCAGAGTAGGGACAGCTAATTCACCCCTCCACTTT. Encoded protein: CASRVGTANSPLHF.

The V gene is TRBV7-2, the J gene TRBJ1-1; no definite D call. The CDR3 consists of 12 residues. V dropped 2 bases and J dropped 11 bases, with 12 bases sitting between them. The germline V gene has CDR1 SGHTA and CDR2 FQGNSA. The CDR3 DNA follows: TGTGCCAGCAGCTTAAGTAACCTCGGGGCTTTCTTT. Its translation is CASSLSNLGAFF.

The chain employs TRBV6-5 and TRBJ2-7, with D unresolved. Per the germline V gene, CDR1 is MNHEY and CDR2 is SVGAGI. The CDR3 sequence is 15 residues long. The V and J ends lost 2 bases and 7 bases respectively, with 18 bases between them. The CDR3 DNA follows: TGTGCCAGCAGTTACCCGAACCCCACGGTGGAGGAGCAGTACTTC. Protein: CASSYPNPTVEEQYF.

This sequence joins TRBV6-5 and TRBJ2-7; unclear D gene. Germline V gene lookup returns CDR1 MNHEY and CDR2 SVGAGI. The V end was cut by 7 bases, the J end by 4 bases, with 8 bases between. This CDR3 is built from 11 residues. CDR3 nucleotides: TGTGCCAGCACCAACAAGTACGAGCAGTACTTC. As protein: CASTNKYEQYF.

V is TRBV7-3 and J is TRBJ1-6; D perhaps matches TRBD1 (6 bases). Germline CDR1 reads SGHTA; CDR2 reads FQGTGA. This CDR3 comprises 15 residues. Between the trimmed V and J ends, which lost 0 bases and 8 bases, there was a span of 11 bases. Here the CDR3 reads CASSLTGQFYSPLHF. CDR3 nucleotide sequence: TGTGCCAGCAGCTTAACCGGACAGTTTTATTCACCCCTCCACTTT.

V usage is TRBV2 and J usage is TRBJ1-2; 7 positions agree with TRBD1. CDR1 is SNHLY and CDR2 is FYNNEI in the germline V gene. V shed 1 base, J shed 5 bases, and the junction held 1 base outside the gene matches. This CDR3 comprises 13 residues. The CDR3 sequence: CASSEGQGYGYTF. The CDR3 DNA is TGTGCCAGCAGTGAAGGACAGGGTTATGGCTACACCTTC.

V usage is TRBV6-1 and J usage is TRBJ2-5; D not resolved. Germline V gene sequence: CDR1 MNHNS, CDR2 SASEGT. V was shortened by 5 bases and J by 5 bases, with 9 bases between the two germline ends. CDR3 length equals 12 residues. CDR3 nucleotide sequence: TGTGCCAGCAGTCCTTACGGGGAGACCCAGTACTTC. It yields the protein CASSPYGETQYF.

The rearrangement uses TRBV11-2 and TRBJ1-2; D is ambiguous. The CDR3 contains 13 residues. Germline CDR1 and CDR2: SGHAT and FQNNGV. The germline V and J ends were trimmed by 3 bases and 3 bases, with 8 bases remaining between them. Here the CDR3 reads CASSLAGDYGYTF. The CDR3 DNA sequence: TGTGCCAGCAGCTTGGCAGGCGACTATGGCTACACCTTC.

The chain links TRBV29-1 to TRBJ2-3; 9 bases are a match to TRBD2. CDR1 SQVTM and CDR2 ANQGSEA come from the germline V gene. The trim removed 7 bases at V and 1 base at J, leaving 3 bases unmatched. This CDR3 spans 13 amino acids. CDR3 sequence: CSARTSGTDTQYF. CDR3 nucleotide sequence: TGCAGCGCCCGGACTAGCGGCACAGATACGCAGTATTTT.

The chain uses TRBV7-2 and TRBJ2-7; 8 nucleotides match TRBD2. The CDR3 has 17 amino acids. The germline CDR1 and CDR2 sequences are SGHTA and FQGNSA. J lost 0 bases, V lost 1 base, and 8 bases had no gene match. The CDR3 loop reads CASSLVGRGALSYEQYF. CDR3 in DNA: TGTGCCAGCAGCTTAGTGGGGCGGGGGGCCCTCTCCTACGAGCAGTACTTC.

CDR3 amino acids: CASSIGPGDPFQETQYF. The CDR3 coding sequence is TGTGCCAGTAGTATAGGTCCGGGGGATCCATTCCAAGAGACCCAGTACTTC. The chain recombines TRBV19 with TRBJ2-5; tentative D call: TRBD2 (6 bases). The ends were cut back, 1 base at V and 1 base at J, with 16 bases in the middle. This CDR3 is built from 17 residues. Germline V gene sequence: CDR1 LNHDA, CDR2 SQIVND (reference sequence).

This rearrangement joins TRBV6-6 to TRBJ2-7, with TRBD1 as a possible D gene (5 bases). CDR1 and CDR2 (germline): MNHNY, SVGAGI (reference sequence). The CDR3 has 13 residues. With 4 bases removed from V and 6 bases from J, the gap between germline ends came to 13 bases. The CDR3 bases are TGTGCCAGCAGTTGGACAATTGGATCCGAGCAGTACTTC. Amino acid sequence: CASSWTIGSEQYF.

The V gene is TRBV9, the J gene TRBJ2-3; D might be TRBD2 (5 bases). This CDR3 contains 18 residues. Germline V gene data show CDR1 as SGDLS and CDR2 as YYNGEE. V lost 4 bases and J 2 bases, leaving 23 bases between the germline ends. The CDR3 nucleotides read TGTGCCAGCAGCCCCTCAGGCGGGCTAGCCTTCTCCACAGATACGCAGTATTTT. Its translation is CASSPSGGLAFSTDTQYF.